The 10 T cell receptor beta chains in this list originate from one sample, sequenced in a study of blood T cell repertoires in COVID-19. This table comes from immunoSEQ multiplex PCR, and its TCRdb copy is limited to in-frame clones, with some not included. In the table there are about 90,000 clones, approximately 77% of which are singletons. The sequenced sample consisted of peripheral blood. The receptors stem from a woman of 80 years or more with acute or convalescent COVID-19.

In this sample, this clone turned up once. The rearrangement links TRBV10-3 to TRBJ2-2; 12 bases line up with TRBD2. V dropped 10 bases and J dropped 0; count of bases not matched to a gene: 6. Germline lookup yields CDR1 ENHRY and CDR2 SYGVKD. This CDR3 region has 16 residues. CDR3 sequence reads: CATKTSGGSNTGELFF. The DNA of the CDR3 is TGTGCCACCAAGACTAGCGGGGGATCGAACACCGGGGAGCTGTTTTTT.

This clone came up a few times. The chain is built from TRBV3-1 (or the pseudogene TRBV3-2) and TRBJ1-3; D unresolved. The CDR3 has 15 residues. From germline, CDR1 is LGHDT and CDR2 YNNKEL (reference sequence). The V end was cut by 1 base, the J end by 0 bases, with 7 bases between. The CDR3 is CASSQGQNSGNTIYF. In DNA form, the CDR3 reads TGTGCCAGCAGCCAAGGGCAGAACTCTGGAAACACCATATATTTT.

The genes are TRBV12-3 or TRBV12-4 and TRBJ1-4; D gene uncertain. The CDR3 length is 13 residues. The ends were cut back, 6 bases at V and 7 bases at J, with 12 bases in the middle. The CDR3 coding sequence is TGTGCCAGCAGAATACAGAGTAGTGAAAAACTGTTTTTT. Translation gives CASRIQSSEKLFF.

This clone was detected only a few times. The genes are TRBV11-2 and TRBJ2-2, with D hard to call. Germline assignment: CDR1 SGHAT and CDR2 FQNNGV. This CDR3 has 14 residues. V lost 0 bases to trimming and J lost 1 base, with 3 bases between them. The chain's CDR3 is CASSLDRNTGELFF. The CDR3, as DNA: TGTGCCAGCAGCTTAGATCGGAACACCGGGGAGCTGTTTTTT.

This clone occurred once. This chain links TRBV4-2 with TRBJ1-5; 7 bases are shared with TRBD1. Unmatched junction bases numbered 2, after V lost 2 bases and J lost 1 base. Germline-derived CDR1 and CDR2 are LGHNA and YNFKEQ. This CDR3 has 15 amino acids. The CDR3 DNA is TGTGCCAGCAGCCAAAAACAGGGGAGCAATCAGCCCCAGCATTTT. It specifies CASSQKQGSNQPQHF.

The chain combines TRBV18 with TRBJ2-1, with 16 bases that match TRBD2. J gave up 9 bases and V 2 bases, and 7 bases lay outside the gene matches. Germline-derived CDR1 and CDR2 are KGHSH and LQKENI. The CDR3 covers 17 residues. CDR3 sequence: CASSPRGLAGGLGEQFF. As DNA, the CDR3 is TGTGCCAGCTCACCAAGGGGACTAGCGGGAGGGCTCGGTGAGCAGTTCTTC.

This clone has only one observation. The CDR3 DNA sequence: TGTGCCAGCTCACCCCCGACAGGGCGCGCAGATACGCAGTATTTT. This gives the protein CASSPPTGRADTQYF. The rearrangement links TRBV18 to TRBJ2-3; 7 nucleotides align to TRBD1. From germline, CDR1 is KGHSH and CDR2 LQKENI. The V gene end was trimmed by 3 bases and the J gene end by 4 bases; junction bases not matched to a gene: 7. The CDR3 extends over 15 amino acids.

J is TRBJ2-4 and V is TRBV5-1; D is possibly TRBD1 (8 bases). The germline gives CDR1 SGHRS, CDR2 YFSETQ. Trimming shortened V by 1 base and J by 6 bases, and 20 bases separated the two germline ends. The CDR3 totals 17 residues. The CDR3 DNA sequence: TGCGCCAGCAGCTTGATGGGGAGGGGGACAGGTGGAAACATTCAGTACTTC. Residues: CASSLMGRGTGGNIQYF.

This clone came up a few times. J is TRBJ2-2 and V is TRBV19, with a possible D match to TRBD2 (6 bases). The V end lost 1 base, the J end lost 5 bases, and 11 bases lay between the germline ends. The CDR3 totals 15 residues. CDR1 and CDR2 from the germline V gene are LNHDA and SQIVND (reference sequence). The CDR3 loop is CASSIVASGTGELFF. CDR3 in DNA: TGTGCCAGTAGTATAGTGGCCAGCGGGACCGGGGAGCTGTTTTTT.

In this sample, this clone turned up a few times. The chain employs TRBV19 and TRBJ1-2, with D unclear. V was trimmed by 6 bases and J by 2 bases, leaving 13 bases between them. Per the germline V gene, CDR1 is LNHDA and CDR2 is SQIVND (reference sequence). The CDR3 is made up of 14 amino acids. CDR3 in DNA: TGTGCCAGTAGGGCCAATCAGGTGAACTATGGCTACACCTTC. It is translated as CASRANQVNYGYTF.